This entry features one T cell receptor (beta chain) sequence. It has no known antigen specificity. Base qualities are not provided; no much larger clone lies one nucleotide away. This record belongs to a study of blood T cells in healthy people across ages (dated by TCRdb to the mid-2010s). The study in broad terms: In model experiments, template switching captured roughly one uniquely barcoded TCR beta cDNA molecule for every two T cells. The study measured age-related changes in TCR beta repertoire diversity using deep sequencing normalized with unique cDNA molecular identifiers. The donors were split into four age groups: young (average 16 years), middle-aged (roughly 42), aged (roughly 65) and long-lived (over 80). Donors of different ages were randomly distributed across sequencing lanes to avoid experimental bias. The study analyzed two additional independent replicas of 1 million unique cDNA reads from the same blood draw for two donors, one aged 18 to 29 and one aged 80 or older. The paper's findings and limits, for the study overall: As age increased, observed TCR beta diversity per million T cells dropped in a roughly linear way, and a significant reduction was already evident by age about 40. Compared with the aged group, the long-lived group had more naive CD4+ T cells, fewer expanded clones and increased TCR diversity, a pattern suggesting age selection. Observed TCR beta diversity correlated strongly with the percentage of naive T cells measured by flow cytometry. Because profiling used bulk unsorted PBMCs, naive and antigen-experienced compartments could not be compared conclusively. Because the CMV infection status of the donors was unknown, age-related changes in expanded clonotypes may potentially have been confounded. Total diversity estimates from one million sequenced T cells were considered lower bounds and underestimates.

Systemically healthy Caucasian individuals from Russia, some 40 in total and aged about 6 to 95 years, were included as donors. Each donor gave about 9.7 milliliters of peripheral blood, drawn into EDTA-treated Vacutainer tubes. PBMCs were isolated by Ficoll-Paque density-gradient centrifugation, with at least 6 million obtained per sample. Trizol reagent was used to extract total RNA from PBMCs, with at least 5.5 micrograms per sample. Naive CD45RAhigh/CD27high T cell percentages were measured by flow cytometry on a PBMC aliquot from every donor. V and J lose 2 bases and 10 bases, and a span of 15 bases separates them. Sequences LGHDT (CDR1) and YNNKEL (CDR2) are obtained from the germline V gene (reference sequence). From the cysteine up to the phenylalanine, the CDR3 has a length of 13 residues. Only the CDR3 region is kept as DNA, spanning 39 bases read in frame from base 1. Libraries were constructed by 5' RACE. Data came from an Illumina HiSeq 2500. The second PCR ran for about 6 to 12 cycles and used a J-beta primer mix along with a sample-barcoded 5' primer. Each TCR beta cDNA molecule received a unique molecular identifier from a template-switch 5' adaptor carrying 12 random nucleotides. At least 2.5 million CDR3-containing paired-end reads were obtained from each sample. All of the RNA was converted into first-strand cDNA using the Mint cDNA synthesis kit, with a TRBC-specific oligonucleotide serving as the primer. All cDNA was treated with uracil-DNA glycosylase and then went through a first 18-cycle PCR with the universal primers M1SS and BC2_uni_R. In the source study's methods: Normalization of each sample was performed by random selection of 1 million high-quality reads, each carrying a distinct molecular identifier. Reads with shared molecular identifiers were discarded instead of being binned into consensus sequences. MiTCR, set to a Q25 quality threshold and the strictest error-elimination algorithm, was used for CDR3 identification, clonotype clustering and error correction. A nonparametric unseen species model with Euler transformation was used to estimate a lower bound on total TCR beta diversity. Using fastp trimming at Q25 and MiXCR clonotype assembly, TCRdb reanalyzed the public sequencing data and kept in-frame beta chains. Every entry covers one CDR3 protein and lists the most common genes and DNA from its rows. For this entry, the V and J calls and clone size follow TCRdb and not the study's own pipeline. The sample yields over 600,000 distinct CDR3 sequences; under 25% were counted once. About 3.6% of the sample is held by the ten biggest clonotypes.

The clonotype was recovered from a man between 65 and 79 years old in good health. The sequenced sample was blood. The chain links TRBV3-1 with TRBJ2-7; the D gene cannot be named for sure. The nucleotide sequence is TGTGCCAGCAGCCAACTGTGGGATGAGGCCCAGTACTTC. This translates into CASSQLWDEAQYF.